The text below deals with one TCR beta chain. Its specificity is unknown. Measured with immunoSEQ multiplex PCR; TCRdb has only the in-frame clones, and not every one. The sample yields tens of thousands of clones, around nine tenths seen once. The data derive from a study of T cells in localized non-small cell lung cancer. Study outcomes and limitations: Heterogeneity stays possible, as sequencing covered only one tumor region.

Germline V gene lookup returns CDR1 LGHNA and CDR2 YNFKEQ. V lost 0 bases and J 3 bases, leaving 8 bases between the germline ends. The CDR3 has 15 residues. V and J are TRBV4-2 and TRBJ2-2; D is unresolved. The sequence derives from a man between 40 and 70 years old with stage II lung adenocarcinoma. The sample here was PBMCs, taken before any cancer treatment. The CDR3 region is CASSQERLDTGELFF. CDR3 DNA: TGTGCCAGCAGCCAAGAACGGCTAGACACCGGGGAGCTGTTTTTT.